This T cell receptor beta chain was documented in a study of identical twins. Germline V CDR1 and CDR2: MNHEY, SMNVEV (reference sequence). Trimming took 6 bases from V and 3 from J; bases not matched to a gene: 11. The CDR3 has 15 residues. Healthy Caucasian donors formed the entire cohort. TCRdb re-derived calls from the 5' RACE reads in MiXCR, one entry per CDR3 protein. Here the sample spans around 530,000 distinct CDR3 sequences, about 16% being singletons. The data were also submitted as part of a second study, on yellow fever vaccine responses in identical twins.

Source material: CD4+ T cells sorted from blood. This sequence originates from a woman between 18 and 30 years old in good health. The J gene is TRBJ2-7, the V gene TRBV27, with TRBD1 matching 7 bases. CDR3 sequence (DNA): TGTGCCAGCAGACTTAGACAGGGCCTAAACTACGAGCAGTACTTC. Its translation: CASRLRQGLNYEQYF.